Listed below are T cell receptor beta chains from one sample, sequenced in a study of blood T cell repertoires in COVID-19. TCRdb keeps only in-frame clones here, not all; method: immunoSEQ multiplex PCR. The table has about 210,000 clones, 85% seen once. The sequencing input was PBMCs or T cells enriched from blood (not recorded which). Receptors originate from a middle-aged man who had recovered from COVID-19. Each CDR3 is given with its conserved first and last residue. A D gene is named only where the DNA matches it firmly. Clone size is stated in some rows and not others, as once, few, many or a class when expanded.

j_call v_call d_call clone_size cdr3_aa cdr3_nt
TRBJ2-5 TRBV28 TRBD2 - CASSSPEGRARETQYF TGTGCCAGCAGTTCCCCTGAGGGGAGGGCCAGGGAGACCCAGTACTTC
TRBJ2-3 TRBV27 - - CASSLSILLTDTQYF TGTGCCAGCAGTTTATCAATCTTGTTGACAGATACGCAGTATTTT
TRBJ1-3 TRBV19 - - CATTSAVSGNTIYF TGTGCCACCACCTCGGCGGTCTCTGGAAACACCATATATTTT
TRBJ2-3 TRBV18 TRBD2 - CASSPPTTSASTQYF TGTGCCAGCTCACCACCGACGACTAGCGCGAGTACGCAGTATTTT
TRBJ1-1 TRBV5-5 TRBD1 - CASSPITGGNTEAFF TGTGCCAGCAGCCCAATAACAGGGGGGAACACTGAAGCTTTCTTT
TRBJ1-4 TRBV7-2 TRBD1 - CASSSTGGIANEKLFF TGTGCCAGCAGCTCAACAGGGGGCATTGCTAATGAAAAACTGTTTTTT
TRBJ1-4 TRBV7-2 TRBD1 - CASSLDDRGREKLFF TGTGCCAGCAGCTTAGACGACAGGGGGCGTGAAAAACTGTTTTTT
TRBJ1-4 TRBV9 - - CASSARAGSNEKLFF TGTGCCAGCAGCGCCCGCGCAGGGTCTAATGAAAAACTGTTTTTT
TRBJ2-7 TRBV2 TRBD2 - CASSEASSGIHEQYF TGTGCCAGCAGTGAAGCGTCTAGCGGGATCCACGAGCAGTACTTC
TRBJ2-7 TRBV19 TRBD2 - CASSPGTSGSYEQYF TGTGCCAGTAGTCCCGGGACTAGCGGGAGCTACGAGCAGTACTTC
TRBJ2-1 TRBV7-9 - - CASSLAIGSSYNEQFF TGTGCCAGCAGCTTAGCTATCGGGAGCTCCTACAATGAGCAGTTCTTC
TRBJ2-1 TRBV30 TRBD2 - CALGRDYYNEQFF TGTGCCTTGGGGCGGGACTATTACAATGAGCAGTTCTTC
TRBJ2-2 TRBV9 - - CASSEGGSGTTGELFF TGTGCCAGCAGCGAGGGGGGGAGCGGAACCACCGGGGAGCTGTTTTTT
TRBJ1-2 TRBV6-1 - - CASSEVGQPHYGYTF TGTGCCAGCAGTGAAGTTGGCCAACCACACTATGGCTACACCTTC
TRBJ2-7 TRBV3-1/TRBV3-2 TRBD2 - CASSPGGLAGGHEQYF TGTGCCAGCAGCCCGGGGGGACTAGCGGGAGGGCACGAGCAGTACTTC
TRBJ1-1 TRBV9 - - CASSVAGYTEAFF TGTGCCAGCAGCGTAGCAGGGTACACTGAAGCTTTCTTT
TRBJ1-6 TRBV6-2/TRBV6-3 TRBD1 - CASSDRDNSPLHF TGTGCCAGCAGCGACAGGGACAATTCACCCCTCCACTTT
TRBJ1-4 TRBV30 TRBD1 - CAWSVRQGGEKLFF TGTGCCTGGAGTGTACGGCAGGGGGGTGAAAAACTGTTTTTT
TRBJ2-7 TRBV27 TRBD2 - CASRKLAGASYEQYF TGTGCCAGCAGGAAACTAGCGGGGGCTTCCTACGAGCAGTACTTC
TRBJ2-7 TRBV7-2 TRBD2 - CASSGAGVRVYEQYF TGTGCCAGCAGCGGAGCGGGAGTGAGGGTCTACGAGCAGTACTTC
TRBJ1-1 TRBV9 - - CASSSGLALRGRPEAFF TGTGCCAGCAGCTCCGGACTAGCCTTAAGGGGGAGACCTGAAGCTTTCTTT
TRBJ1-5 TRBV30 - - CAWIAGDSSNQPQHF TGTGCCTGGATTGCCGGAGACAGCTCGAATCAGCCCCAGCATTTT
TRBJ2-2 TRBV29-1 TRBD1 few CSVVGQGATGELFF TGCAGCGTTGTAGGACAGGGAGCGACCGGGGAGCTGTTTTTT
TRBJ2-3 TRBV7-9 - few CASSLGVGVSTDTQYF TGTGCCAGCAGCTTAGGGGTAGGGGTCAGCACAGATACGCAGTATTTT
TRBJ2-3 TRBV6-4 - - CASSEGTSSTDTQYF TGTGCCAGCAGTGAGGGGACTTCTAGCACAGATACGCAGTATTTT
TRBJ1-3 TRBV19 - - CASSTGSGNTIYF TGTGCCAGTAGTACAGGGTCGGGAAACACCATATATTTT
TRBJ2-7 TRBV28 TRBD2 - CASSAPLTSGKKEQYF TGTGCCAGCAGTGCTCCCCTGACTAGCGGGAAAAAAGAGCAGTACTTC
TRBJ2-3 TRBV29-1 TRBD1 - CSVTGQATDTQYF TGCAGCGTAACCGGACAGGCGACAGATACGCAGTATTTT
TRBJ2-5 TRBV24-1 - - CATSDFVRVGQIETQYF TGTGCCACCAGTGATTTTGTGCGGGTTGGACAGATCGAGACCCAGTACTTC
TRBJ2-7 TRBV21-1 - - CASSKGGRVAYEQYF TGTGCCAGCAGCAAAGGGGGCAGGGTAGCCTACGAGCAGTACTTC
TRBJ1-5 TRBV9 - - CASSESSRFGEPQHF TGTGCCAGCAGCGAAAGCTCCAGGTTCGGGGAGCCCCAGCATTTT
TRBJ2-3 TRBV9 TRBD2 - CASSALGGRGTDTQYF TGTGCCAGCAGCGCCCTGGGGGGGAGAGGCACAGATACGCAGTATTTT
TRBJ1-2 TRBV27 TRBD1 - CASSQGQGFGYTF TGTGCCAGCAGCCAGGGACAGGGGTTTGGCTACACCTTC
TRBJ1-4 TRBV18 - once CASSPIEGDEKLFF TGTGCCAGCTCACCAATTGAGGGGGATGAAAAACTGTTTTTT
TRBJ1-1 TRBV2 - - CASSELDNSNTEAFF TGTGCCAGCAGTGAATTGGACAACTCGAACACTGAAGCTTTCTTT
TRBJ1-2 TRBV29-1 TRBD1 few CSVKRTGDGGYTF TGCAGCGTAAAAAGGACAGGGGATGGCGGCTACACCTTC
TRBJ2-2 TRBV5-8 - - CASSLDSSRTGELFF TGTGCCAGCAGCTTGGATTCCTCGCGCACCGGGGAGCTGTTTTTT
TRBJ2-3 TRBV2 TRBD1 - CASSERLRTGGVTDTQYF TGTGCCAGCAGTGAACGATTAAGGACAGGGGGCGTCACAGATACGCAGTATTTT
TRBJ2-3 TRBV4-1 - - CASSLSGSQDTQYF TGCGCCAGCAGCCTTAGCGGTTCACAAGATACGCAGTATTTT
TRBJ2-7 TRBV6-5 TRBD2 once CASGGTSGSYEQYF TGTGCCAGCGGAGGGACTAGCGGGAGCTACGAGCAGTACTTC
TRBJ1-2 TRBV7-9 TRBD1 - CASSTRQGAYIYGYTF TGTGCCAGCAGCACGCGACAGGGGGCGTACATCTATGGCTACACCTTC
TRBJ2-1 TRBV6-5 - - CASSYSGGTLREQFF TGTGCCAGCAGTTACTCGGGGGGAACCTTGCGTGAGCAGTTCTTC
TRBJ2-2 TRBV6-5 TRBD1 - CASSNRDSNTGELFF TGTGCCAGCAGCAACCGGGACAGTAACACCGGGGAGCTGTTTTTT
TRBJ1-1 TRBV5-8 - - CASSFNRVTTEAFF TGTGCCAGCAGCTTTAACAGGGTTACTACTGAAGCTTTCTTT
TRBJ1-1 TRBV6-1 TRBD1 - CASSPTGMNTEAFF TGTGCCAGCAGCCCGACAGGGATGAACACTGAAGCTTTCTTT
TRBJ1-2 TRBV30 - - CAWSVLGGGGYTF TGTGCCTGGAGTGTACTGGGCGGAGGTGGCTACACCTTC
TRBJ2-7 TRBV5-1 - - CASSLWGPSGTDSYEQYF TGCGCCAGCAGCTTGTGGGGGCCCTCAGGCACTGACTCCTACGAGCAGTACTTC
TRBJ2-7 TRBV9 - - CASSGSQGSPYYEQYF TGTGCCAGCAGCGGTAGCCAGGGATCCCCCTACTACGAGCAGTACTTC
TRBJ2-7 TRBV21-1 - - CASSTTGGNEQYF TGTGCCAGCAGCACCACGGGGGGTAACGAGCAGTACTTC
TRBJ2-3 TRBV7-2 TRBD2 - CASSDPLAGVPRVLDTQYF TGTGCCAGCAGCGATCCATTAGCGGGAGTCCCCCGAGTGTTAGATACGCAGTATTTT
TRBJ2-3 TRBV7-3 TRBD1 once CASSPGDRGKADTQYF TGTGCCAGCAGCCCCGGGGACAGGGGAAAGGCAGATACGCAGTATTTT
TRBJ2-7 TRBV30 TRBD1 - CAWNGDSYEQYF TGTGCCTGGAATGGGGACAGCTACGAGCAGTACTTC
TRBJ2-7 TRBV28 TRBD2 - CASTPLGRESYEQYF TGTGCCAGCACCCCACTGGGGCGGGAGAGTTACGAGCAGTACTTC